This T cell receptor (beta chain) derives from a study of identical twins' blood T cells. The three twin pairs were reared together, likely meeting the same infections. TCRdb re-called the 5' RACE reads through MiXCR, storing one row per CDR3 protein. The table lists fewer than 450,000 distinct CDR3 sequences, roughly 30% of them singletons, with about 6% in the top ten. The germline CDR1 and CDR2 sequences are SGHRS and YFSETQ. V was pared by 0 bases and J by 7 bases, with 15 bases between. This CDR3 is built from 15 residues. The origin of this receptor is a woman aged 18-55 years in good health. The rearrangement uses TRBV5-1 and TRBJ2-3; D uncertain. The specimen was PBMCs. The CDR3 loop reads CASSLAPPSEHTQYF. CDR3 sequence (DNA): TGCGCCAGCAGCTTGGCCCCCCCGAGCGAACATACGCAGTATTTT. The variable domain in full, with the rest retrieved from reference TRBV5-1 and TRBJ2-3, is KAGVTQTPRYLIKTRGQQVTLSCSPISGHRSVSWYQQTPGQGLQFLFEYFSETQRNKGNFPGRFSGRQFSNSRSEMNVSTLELGDSALYLCASSLAPPSEHTQYFGPGTRLTVL.